These T cell receptor beta chains were read from a single sample in a study of cytomegalovirus exposure and HLA in healthy donors. Assay used: immunoSEQ multiplex PCR; TCRdb lists only in-frame clones, some missing. The sample records fewer than 250,000 clones, about 76% being singletons. The source material was PBMCs. The source is a woman aged 50 to 60 in good health and CMV-seronegative. The CDR3 runs from the conserved cysteine through the conserved F or W. Clone size is shown for a subset of rows, as once, few, many or a class of expanded clone.

clone size: -; V gene: TRBV7-2; CDR3 length: 14; J gene: TRBJ2-1; CDR3 protein: CASRSPVGYNEQFF
clone size: -; V gene: TRBV7-2; CDR3 length: 16; J gene: TRBJ2-5; CDR3 protein: CASSYETGQGEKTQYF
clone size: -; V gene: TRBV6-6; CDR3 length: 15; J gene: TRBJ2-2; CDR3 protein: CASSRQKGSTGELFF
clone size: few; V gene: TRBV7-9; CDR3 length: 12; J gene: TRBJ1-2; CDR3 protein: CSSTLLNYGYTF
clone size: -; V gene: TRBV6-6; CDR3 length: 16; J gene: TRBJ2-6; CDR3 protein: CASSYGTVSGANVLTF
clone size: -; V gene: TRBV7-9; CDR3 length: 14; J gene: TRBJ1-5; CDR3 protein: CASSLGAPDQPQHF
clone size: -; V gene: TRBV6-5; CDR3 length: 15; J gene: TRBJ2-2; CDR3 protein: CASRPQGAVAGELFF
clone size: -; V gene: TRBV5-6; CDR3 length: 16; J gene: TRBJ2-1; CDR3 protein: CASSLSGQAGYNEQFF
clone size: -; V gene: TRBV7-9; CDR3 length: 16; J gene: TRBJ1-1; CDR3 protein: CASSLGQGSIIAEAFF
clone size: -; V gene: TRBV5-4; CDR3 length: 16; J gene: TRBJ2-2; CDR3 protein: CASSFSRPPNTGELFF
clone size: -; V gene: TRBV9; CDR3 length: 14; J gene: TRBJ1-2; CDR3 protein: CASRLGQDSYGYTF
clone size: -; V gene: TRBV27; CDR3 length: 14; J gene: TRBJ1-2; CDR3 protein: CASRSYQGSYGYTF
clone size: -; V gene: TRBV4-3; CDR3 length: 20; J gene: TRBJ2-7; CDR3 protein: CASSQDSFGRISGSRNEQYF